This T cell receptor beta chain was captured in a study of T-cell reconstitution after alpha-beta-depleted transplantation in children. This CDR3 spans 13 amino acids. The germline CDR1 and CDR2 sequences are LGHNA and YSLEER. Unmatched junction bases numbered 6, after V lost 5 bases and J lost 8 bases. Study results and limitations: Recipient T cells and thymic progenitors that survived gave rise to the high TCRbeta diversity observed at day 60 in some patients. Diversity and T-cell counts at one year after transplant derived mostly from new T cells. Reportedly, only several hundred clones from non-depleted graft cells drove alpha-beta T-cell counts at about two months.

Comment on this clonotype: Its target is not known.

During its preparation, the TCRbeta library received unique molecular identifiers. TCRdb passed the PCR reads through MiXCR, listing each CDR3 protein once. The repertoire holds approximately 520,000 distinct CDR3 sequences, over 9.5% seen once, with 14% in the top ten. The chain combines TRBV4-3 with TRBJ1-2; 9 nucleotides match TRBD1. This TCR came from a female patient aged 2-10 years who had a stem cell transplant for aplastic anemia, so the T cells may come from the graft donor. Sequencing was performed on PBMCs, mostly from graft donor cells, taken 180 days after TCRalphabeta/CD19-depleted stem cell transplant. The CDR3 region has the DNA TGCGCCAGCAGCTTTACAGGGGGCAACGGCTACACCTTC. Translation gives CASSFTGGNGYTF.